This record looks at one TCR beta chain sequence and its context. Its antigen is as yet unknown. With ipilimumab providing CTLA-4 blockade, focal radiation was administered to patients who had chemo-refractory metastatic non-small-cell lung cancer. Only in-frame clones appear in the TCRdb table, and some are missing; sequencing was by immunoSEQ multiplex PCR. The repertoire holds more than 95,000 clones, with 65% to 80% as singletons. These data belong to a study of radiotherapy plus CTLA-4 blockade in lung cancer. Notes on the study in general: After radiotherapy and ipilimumab, tumor-derived clones expanded in peripheral blood. Together with interferon-beta, which increased in serum after radiation, early dynamic changes in blood T cell clones were reportedly the best predictors of response.

Germline-derived CDR1 and CDR2 are GTSNPN and SVGIG (reference sequence). The V end lost 0 bases, the J end lost 5 bases, and 17 bases lay between the germline ends. The CDR3 consists of 16 residues. The receptor was isolated from a human donor with non-small cell lung cancer who had a partial response to radiotherapy plus ipilimumab. Some clones in this sample may be carry-over from other donors' samples. This sequence joins TRBV30 and TRBJ1-3; D is unresolved. Sequences were derived from peripheral blood, sampled from a patient treated with radiotherapy plus ipilimumab. The CDR3 reads CAWSVSSRYTRNTIYF. Written as DNA, the CDR3 is TGTGCCTGGAGTGTCTCCTCCAGGTATACAAGAAACACCATATATTTT.